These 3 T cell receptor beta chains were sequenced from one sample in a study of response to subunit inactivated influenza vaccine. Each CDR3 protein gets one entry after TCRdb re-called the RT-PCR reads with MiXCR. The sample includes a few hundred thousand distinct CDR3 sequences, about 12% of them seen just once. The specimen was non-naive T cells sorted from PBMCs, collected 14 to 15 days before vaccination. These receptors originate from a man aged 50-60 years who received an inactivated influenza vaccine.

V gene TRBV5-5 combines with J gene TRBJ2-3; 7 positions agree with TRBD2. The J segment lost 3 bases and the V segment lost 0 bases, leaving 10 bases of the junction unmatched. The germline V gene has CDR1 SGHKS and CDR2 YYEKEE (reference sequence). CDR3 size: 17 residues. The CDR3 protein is CASSLDGEGPPTDTQYF. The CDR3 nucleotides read TGTGCCAGCAGCTTGGATGGGGAGGGCCCTCCAACAGATACGCAGTATTTT.

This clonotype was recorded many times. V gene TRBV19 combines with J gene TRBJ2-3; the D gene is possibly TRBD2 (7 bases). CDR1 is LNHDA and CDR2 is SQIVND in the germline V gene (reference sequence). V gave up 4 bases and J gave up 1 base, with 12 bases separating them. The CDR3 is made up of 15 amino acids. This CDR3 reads CASSSGGLGTDTQYF. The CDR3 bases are TGTGCCAGTAGTAGCGGGGGCTTGGGCACAGATACGCAGTATTTT.

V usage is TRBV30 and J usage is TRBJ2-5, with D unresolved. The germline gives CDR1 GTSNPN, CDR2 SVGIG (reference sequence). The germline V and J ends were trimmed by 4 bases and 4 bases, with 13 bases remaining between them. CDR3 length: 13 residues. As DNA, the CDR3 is TGTGCCTGGAATCGGTCGTTTAGAGAGACCCAGTACTTC. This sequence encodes CAWNRSFRETQYF.